The clone carrying this T cell receptor (beta chain) was counted many times. Single cDNA molecules in the library carried unique molecular identifiers attached during preparation. Original processing notes: With a range of about 23,224 to 750,000, the median per sample was around 97,000 TCRs. TCRdb redid the calling of the RACE reads with MiXCR, one entry per CDR3 protein. What appears here as the V and J calls and clone size reflects TCRdb's work, not the paper's. The sample yields roughly 380,000 distinct CDR3 sequences, roughly 5.3% seen once. This entry belongs to a study of human T cells and chemical hapten exposure. As for the study in general: Alopecia areata, totalis or universalis affected patients who were mostly female.

Described time point: pre-sensitization, week 0. Described treatment: therapeutic diphenylcyclopropenone sensitization with weekly scalp DPC. At every patch-test visit, blood was drawn before the patch test was applied. The CDR3 is made up of 14 amino acids. Germline V gene sequence: CDR1 MNHEY, CDR2 SMNVEV (reference sequence). The V gene end was trimmed by 2 bases and the J gene end by 15 bases; junction bases not matched to a gene: 8. This TCR came from a woman aged 50 to 65 with alopecia areata. Some clones in this sample may be carry-over from other donors' samples. The chain couples TRBV27 to TRBJ2-1; 12 nucleotides align to TRBD2. The source material was whole blood, sampled in connection with sensitization to the hapten diphenylcyclopropenone (DPC). The CDR3 DNA reads TGTGCCAGCAGTTTAATCCTAGCGGGAGGGCCACCGTTCTTC. This gives the protein CASSLILAGGPPFF.